The clone carrying this T cell receptor beta chain occurred many times. Its antigen is currently unknown. These data originate in a study of T-cell memory formation after mild COVID-19. Whole-study results and caveats: Pre-infection memory contained some responding clones, which suggested that cross-reactive memory had joined.

V lost 6 bases, J lost 3 bases, and 5 bases lay in between. The CDR3 consists of 11 residues. CDR1 and CDR2 from the germline V gene are SGHTA and FQGNSA. Constant-segment primers served in 5'RACE that generated TCR alpha and TCR beta cDNA libraries bearing sample barcodes and UMIs. Each CDR3 protein is one row after TCRdb ran MiXCR on the 5' RACE reads. Among approximately 100,000 distinct CDR3 sequences listed, 11% were seen once. The receptor's source is a man between 18 and 35 years old who had mild COVID-19 (a few samples of this study predate the infection). Cell type and time point are not known. Sequencing was performed on PBMCs or a T cell subset sorted from them (not recorded which). V and J are TRBV7-2 and TRBJ2-5; D is unresolved. The CDR3 region has the DNA TGTGCCAGCAGGATCGAAGAGACCCAGTACTTC. Translating gives CASRIEETQYF.